The 14 T cell receptor beta chains below all came from one sample that was sequenced in a study of CD8+ T cells in alopecia areata. It was cDNA, reverse transcribed from extracted RNA, that served as the sequencing template. Only in-frame clones appear in the TCRdb table, and some are missing; sequencing was by immunoSEQ multiplex PCR. The sample holds under 250,000 clones, about 50% seen once. Treatment defined: oral pan-JAK inhibitor, 5-10 mg twice daily. Sequencing used CD4+ T cells sorted from blood, obtained at week 4, from a patient treated with tofacitinib. The source is a human donor with alopecia areata.

The genes are TRBV30 and TRBJ2-7; D may match TRBD1 or TRBD2 (5 bases each). V lost 4 bases and J lost 2, with 12 bases in between. The CDR3 has 13 residues. Germline loops: CDR1 GTSNPN, CDR2 SVGIG (reference sequence). The CDR3 spells CAWMGTSPYEQYF. CDR3 bases: TGTGCCTGGATGGGGACCTCGCCCTACGAGCAGTACTTC.

The CDR3: CAWSVTGGSLHF. In nucleotides, the CDR3 is TGTGCCTGGAGTGTAACGGGGGGCAGTCTGCATTTT. The chain employs TRBV30 and TRBJ1-5, with TRBD1 as a possible D gene (6 bases). The V gene's germline CDR1 is GTSNPN and CDR2 SVGIG (reference sequence). V lost 0 bases, J lost 15 bases, and 15 bases lay in between. CDR3 length: 12 residues.

The V call is TRBV2, the J call TRBJ2-7; D possibly corresponds to TRBD1 (6 bases). The CDR3 is made up of 16 amino acids. Trimming left V 3 bases short and J 2 bases short, with 17 bases between. Germline-derived CDR1 and CDR2 are SNHLY and FYNNEI. The CDR3 protein is CASSEPKDRVTYEQYF. In DNA form, the CDR3 reads TGTGCCAGCAGTGAGCCAAAGGACAGAGTTACCTACGAGCAGTACTTC.

The genes are TRBV5-4 and TRBJ2-5, with D possibly being TRBD2 (5 bases). The CDR3 covers 14 residues. The germline V gene encodes CDR1 SGHNT and CDR2 YYREEE (reference sequence). Trimming stripped 4 bases from V and 2 bases from J, with 12 bases between. CDR3 in DNA: TGTGCCAGCAGCACGGACCGGGAACAAGAGACCCAGTACTTC. The encoded protein is CASSTDREQETQYF.

There are a few counts of this clone. This rearrangement joins TRBV5-8 to TRBJ1-5, with 11 bases matching TRBD1. CDR1 and CDR2 from the germline V gene are SGHTS and YDEGEE. This CDR3 spans 15 amino acids. V was clipped by 4 bases and J by 3 bases; unmatched bases: 3. The DNA of the CDR3 is TGTGCCAGCAGCCAGGGACAGGGGGACAATCAGCCCCAGCATTTT. This gives the protein CASSQGQGDNQPQHF. Full variable domain (missing parts from reference TRBV5-8 and TRBJ1-5): EAGVTQSPTHLIKTRGQQATLRCSPISGHTSVYWYQQALGLGLQFLLWYDEGEERNRGNFPPRFSGRQFPNYSSELNVNALELEDSALYLCASSQGQGDNQPQHFGDGTRLSIL.

This chain links TRBV2 with TRBJ2-1; D uncertain. Germline V CDR1 and CDR2: SNHLY, FYNNEI. V lost 3 bases and J 0 bases, leaving 12 bases between the germline ends. This CDR3 has 16 residues. The DNA for the CDR3 is TGTGCCAGCAGTGAGGATCCTTGGAGCTCCTACAATGAGCAGTTCTTC. Translation: CASSEDPWSSYNEQFF.

V gene TRBV5-6 combines with J gene TRBJ2-7; D ambiguous. Trimming removed 2 bases at V and 0 bases at J, with 12 bases between. CDR3 size: 15 residues. The germline V gene has CDR1 SGHDT and CDR2 YYEEEE. CDR3: CASSFTTVSSYEQYF. CDR3 coding DNA: TGTGCCAGCAGCTTCACGACGGTCAGCTCCTACGAGCAGTACTTC. The complete variable domain, with remaining parts taken from reference TRBV5-6 and TRBJ2-7, reads DAGVTQSPTHLIKTRGQQVTLRCSPKSGHDTVSWYQQALGQGPQFIFQYYEEEERQRGNFPDRFSGHQFPNYSSELNVNALLLGDSALYLCASSFTTVSSYEQYFGPGTRLTVT.

This sequence joins TRBV27 and TRBJ2-3; D call uncertain. CDR3 length equals 12 residues. Trimming pared 4 bases from V and 8 bases from J, leaving 10 bases between. Germline V gene lookup returns CDR1 MNHEY and CDR2 SMNVEV (reference sequence). CDR3 nucleotide sequence: TGTGCCAGCAGTTCCCCAGTAGGTACGCAGTATTTT. Its translation is CASSSPVGTQYF.

This chain uses TRBV7-2 with TRBJ2-7; 10 nucleotides agree with TRBD2. The CDR3 length is 15 residues. The V gene end was trimmed by 5 bases and the J gene end by 3 bases; junction bases not matched to a gene: 7. Germline V gene sequence: CDR1 SGHTA, CDR2 FQGNSA. CDR3 loop: CASSPGLAENYEQYF. Here the CDR3 DNA reads TGTGCCAGCAGCCCCGGACTAGCGGAAAACTACGAGCAGTACTTC.

Note on this clone: This specimen includes other DNA sequences encoding the same CDR3. The chain carries TRBV29-1 and TRBJ2-5, with D maybe TRBD1 (7 bases). This CDR3 contains 13 residues. Germline V gene lookup returns CDR1 SQVTM and CDR2 ANQGSEA. V shed 4 bases and J shed 3 bases, with 12 bases lying between them. CDR3 nucleotide sequence: TGCAGCGTTGGCCAGGGGGGAAAAGAGACCCAGTACTTC. Translation: CSVGQGGKETQYF.

The V gene is TRBV30, the J gene TRBJ2-7; TRBD1 or TRBD2 may be the D gene (6 bases each). Germline CDR1 reads GTSNPN; CDR2 reads SVGIG (reference sequence). There are 16 residues in the CDR3. Trimming left V 0 bases short and J 6 bases short, with 21 bases between. CDR3 sequence (DNA): TGTGCCTGGAGTGTATGGGGGGCCCGGGACAAGGTCGAGCAGTACTTC. Residues: CAWSVWGARDKVEQYF.

The CDR3 coding sequence is TGCGCCAGCAGCTTGTCGGGATCGAACACCGGGGAGCTGTTTTTT. It translates to CASSLSGSNTGELFF. This rearrangement joins TRBV5-1 to TRBJ2-2; D perhaps matches TRBD2 (5 bases). The CDR3 sequence is 15 residues long. CDR1 is SGHRS, CDR2 YFSETQ, per germline. Trimming cost V 1 base and J 0 bases, with 7 bases left between them.

The CDR3 DNA follows: TGCAGCGTTGATAGCGGGGGGCCTCACAATGAGCAGTTCTTC. Protein product: CSVDSGGPHNEQFF. This chain uses TRBV29-1 with TRBJ2-1, with TRBD2 matching 10 bases. Germline CDR1 SQVTM, CDR2 ANQGSEA. With V trimmed by 3 bases and J by 5 bases, 4 bases remained unmatched. The length of the CDR3 is 14 residues.

J is TRBJ1-6 and V is TRBV5-1; D unclear. The V gene lost 0 bases and the J gene lost 5 bases, with 6 bases spanning the gap. Germline V lookup: CDR1 SGHRS, CDR2 YFSETQ. The CDR3 is 14 amino acids. The CDR3 loop reads CASSLALDNSPLHF. The DNA for the CDR3 is TGCGCCAGCAGCTTGGCCCTCGATAATTCACCCCTCCACTTT. Drawing the rest from reference TRBV5-1 and TRBJ1-6, the complete variable domain is KAGVTQTPRYLIKTRGQQVTLSCSPISGHRSVSWYQQTPGQGLQFLFEYFSETQRNKGNFPGRFSGRQFSNSRSEMNVSTLELGDSALYLCASSLALDNSPLHFGNGTRLTVT.